This T cell receptor beta chain was obtained from a study of blood T cell repertoires in COVID-19 (dated by TCRdb to the early 2020s). With respect to the entire study: Samples from collaborators originated in the United States, Italy and Spain and spanned both the acute and convalescent phases of COVID-19. The prospective study material was composed of cDNA or gDNA derived from T cells, B-cell-depleted T cells, or PBMCs. Subjects who had been exposed to COVID-19, were actively infected with it, or had recovered from it provided the deeply sampled blood TCRbeta repertoires that made up the dataset. A freely available public database, intended as a resource for researchers studying the immune response to SARS-CoV-2, is where the repertoires were released. The samples were drawn from two sources: the first 160 participants of the ongoing ImmuneRACE study, and 1,254 subjects contributed by 6 global collaborators. Nearly every sample came with metadata listing a de-identified subject ID, COVID-19 status, age in years and sex. Where available, HLA class I and class II types were obtained from metadata supplied by the sample provider rather than from assay-based typing.

Each collaborating institution followed its own protocols to collect whole blood in K2EDTA tubes. For TCRbeta analysis, collaborator samples were shipped as frozen whole blood, as isolated PBMCs, or as DNA extracted from either sample type. CDR1 is given as SGHNT and CDR2 as YYREEE, both from the germline V gene (reference sequence). Relative to germline, V is 5 bases shorter and J is 3 bases shorter, with 14 bases between their ends. The CDR3 has 14 amino acids, counting the end cysteine and phenylalanine. Only the CDR3 region is kept as DNA, spanning 42 bases read in frame from base 1. TCRbeta CDR3 regions were amplified from genomic DNA by means of the immunoSEQ Assay, a bias-controlled multiplex PCR. Turning to the authors' computational methods: Nucleated cell counts per sample were estimated from amplification of reference gene primers within the assay. Sequence reads were collapsed and filtered to measure the absolute abundance of every unique TCRbeta CDR3 rearrangement. For each sample, productive Simpson clonality was calculated by taking the square root of Simpson's diversity index across productive rearrangements. Held by TCRdb, this immuneACCESS table contains in-frame sequences only and omits some clones. Under half of the omission traces to an unresolved V gene where checked; the cause of the rest is unknown. The DNA gave D and trimming, while V, J and clone size come from that table. The sample contains 60,000 to 70,000 clones, around 81% of them found a single time. 4.5% of the sample is in the top ten clones.

This clone was seen more than once but under ten times. It lacks a known antigen. No base-level quality is on record; no much larger clone is a single base apart. General conclusions and limits of the study: Clinical and demographic metadata were provided uncurated, with the amount varying by source and participant.

Sequencing used peripheral blood. Recombination linked TRBV5-4 to TRBJ1-1; no D gene is confidently identified. The sequence was obtained from an older woman with acute or convalescent COVID-19. The DNA sequence reads TGTGCCAGCAGGGGAGACACGTGGGACACTGAAGCTTTCTTT. Its translation reads: CASRGDTWDTEAFF.